Described below is a single T cell receptor (beta chain) sequence and its context. The CDR3 is 15 amino acids. The germline V gene encodes CDR1 SSHAT and CDR2 FNYEAQ (reference sequence). cDNA encoding TCR beta was synthesized via 5'RACE template switching incorporating UMIs. From the 5' RACE reads, TCRdb lists one entry per CDR3 protein and no DNA. The sample totals about 440,000 distinct CDR3 sequences; its top ten clones hold about 7.3%. The data were obtained in a study of T cells expressing NK-cell markers. The chain is built from TRBV7-7 and TRBJ2-5; there is no DNA to check the TCRdb D call of TRBD2. The sequencing sample was made of blood T cells: a sorted CD56 or NKG2C T cell subset, CD4+ or CD8+ T cells, or bulk PBMC T cells (not recorded which). The clonotype was recovered from a woman aged 18-70 years in good health. CDR3 amino acids: CASSSTGSLPETQYF.